This TCR beta chain comes out of a study of cytomegalovirus exposure and HLA in healthy donors. The CDR3 sequence is 16 residues long. Germline values: CDR1 MNHNY, CDR2 SVGAGI (reference sequence). V lost 0 bases, J lost 0 bases, and 9 bases lay in between. The PCR employed 60 Vbeta primers together with 13 Jbeta primers. Profiling relied on immunoSEQ multiplex PCR, and the TCRdb table lists in-frame clones only, not all of them. This table holds about 160,000 clones, 77% found once. The TCR comes from a woman aged 30 to 39 in good health and CMV-seronegative. Sequenced: PBMCs. The chain carries TRBV6-6 and TRBJ1-5; D may be TRBD1 (5 bases). The CDR3 protein is CASSYSSGYSNQPQHF. CDR3 nucleotides: TGTGCCAGCAGTTACTCGTCAGGGTATAGCAATCAGCCCCAGCATTTT.